This TCR beta chain is drawn from a study of early T cells in non-severe SARS-CoV-2 infection. For the study at large: Sequencing input comprised bulk RNA from unsorted whole blood; chain pairing was not available. Overall study results and limits: Clonotype matching in VDJdb favored anti-spike CD8 responses and did not capture private and CD4 specificities.

Each single cDNA molecule received a unique molecular identifier. TCRdb re-called the 5' RACE reads with MiXCR, one entry per CDR3 protein. The sample carries approximately 110,000 distinct CDR3 sequences, around 14% recorded once. A few counts support this clonotype. What it recognizes is unknown. With 0 bases removed from V and 3 bases from J, the gap between germline ends came to 3 bases. The CDR3 spans 13 residues. The germline V gene encodes CDR1 MGHRA and CDR2 YSYEKL. The sample taken for sequencing was whole blood. The receptor was derived from an adult who was a healthcare worker with PCR-confirmed SARS-CoV-2 infection or an uninfected control (not recorded which). J is TRBJ2-1 and V is TRBV4-1; unclear D gene. CDR3 DNA: TGCGCCAGCAGCCAAGACAACTACAATGAGCAGTTCTTC. It codes for CASSQDNYNEQFF.